The 11 T cell receptor beta chains in this list originate from one sample, sequenced in a study of OX40 agonist ivuxolimab in advanced cancers. Some clones are missing from TCRdb's copy, which holds only in-frame ones; the method was immunoSEQ multiplex PCR. The sample has tens of thousands of clones; roughly nine tenths are singletons. The source was CD4+ or CD8+ T cells sorted from blood, collected in a trial of the OX40 agonist ivuxolimab. All receptors derive from an adult with an advanced solid tumor such as melanoma, head and neck, liver or kidney cancer.

J is TRBJ2-5 and V is TRBV20-1; the D is unclear. Germline CDR1 is DFQATT and CDR2 is SNEGSKA (reference sequence). The V gene lost 3 bases and the J gene lost 2 bases, with 4 bases spanning the gap. The CDR3 is 11 residues long. This CDR3 is CSASGQETQYF. CDR3 nucleotides: TGCAGTGCTAGCGGGCAAGAGACCCAGTACTTC.

This chain uses TRBV9 with TRBJ2-3; D is unresolved. In germline, CDR1 is SGDLS, CDR2 YYNGEE. The CDR3 contains 14 residues. The V and J ends lost 0 bases and 3 bases respectively, with 8 bases between them. Written as DNA, the CDR3 is TGTGCCAGCAGCGTAGTATCTCTTACAGATACGCAGTATTTT. Protein sequence: CASSVVSLTDTQYF.

There are a few counts of this clone. The chain has TRBV2 and TRBJ2-5; D is possibly TRBD1 or TRBD2 (5 bases each). The CDR3 runs to 15 residues. CDR1 and CDR2 (germline): SNHLY, FYNNEI. V lost 6 bases to trimming and J lost 5 bases, with 19 bases between them. CDR3 nucleotides: TGTGCCAGCAGCAGGGAGAGTAGATATGGGGAGACCCAGTACTTC. Protein: CASSRESRYGETQYF.

The gene calls are TRBV6-1 and TRBJ1-2; 7 bases are a match to TRBD1. J gave up 5 bases and V 6 bases, and 12 bases lay outside the gene matches. The CDR3 is made up of 15 amino acids. CDR1 and CDR2 (germline): MNHNS, SASEGT. In nucleotides, the CDR3 is TGTGCCAGCAGAAACAGGGGTTGGGGGTCGTATGGCTACACCTTC. Amino acids: CASRNRGWGSYGYTF.

This rearrangement joins TRBV28 to TRBJ2-7; D is undetermined. This CDR3 has 13 residues. Trimming cost V 2 bases and J 3 bases, with 8 bases left between them. Germline V gene data show CDR1 as MDHEN and CDR2 as SYDVKM. CDR3 residues: CASSLASVYEQYF. In DNA form, the CDR3 reads TGTGCCAGCAGTTTAGCCAGCGTCTACGAGCAGTACTTC.

The genes are TRBV28 and TRBJ2-1, with 12 bases aligning to TRBD2. CDR1 MDHEN and CDR2 SYDVKM come from the germline V gene. The CDR3 extends over 14 amino acids. Losses at the gene ends were 6 bases for V and 6 bases for J; bases not matched to a gene: 3. As DNA, the CDR3 is TGTGCCAGCAGAGTACTAGCGGGGGGCAATGAGCAGTTCTTC. Its translation: CASRVLAGGNEQFF.

The chain recombines TRBV6-1 with TRBJ1-2, with D possibly being TRBD1 (5 bases). The length of the CDR3 is 14 residues. V was shortened by 5 bases and J by 8 bases, with 18 bases between the two germline ends. Germline V gene lookup returns CDR1 MNHNS and CDR2 SASEGT. The CDR3 DNA sequence: TGTGCCAGCAGTCCCGACATAGGGGTGGGGGGCTACACCTTC. It yields the protein CASSPDIGVGGYTF.

The V gene is TRBV7-3, the J gene TRBJ2-7, with TRBD2 matching over 8 bases. CDR3 length equals 15 residues. The V and J ends lost 4 bases and 6 bases, in that order; junction bases with no gene match: 11. Germline assignment: CDR1 SGHTA and CDR2 FQGTGA. CDR3 sequence reads: CASSSSGARGAEQYF. CDR3 sequence (DNA): TGTGCCAGCAGCTCCTCGGGGGCGCGGGGGGCCGAGCAGTACTTC.

The rearrangement uses TRBV21-1 and TRBJ2-2. TRBV21-1 is noted as a pseudogene. CDR3 length equals 17 residues. The CDR3 bases are TGTGCCAGCAGCACGACGTGGAGGGGACAAAACACCGGGGAGCTGTTTTTT. Protein product: CASSTTWRGQNTGELFF.

The chain is built from TRBV5-1 and TRBJ1-1; tentatively, D is TRBD1 (6 bases). V was shortened by 2 bases and J by 0 bases, with 8 bases between the two germline ends. CDR1 and CDR2 from the germline V gene are SGHRS and YFSETQ. The CDR3 contains 14 residues. The CDR3 reads CASSFGQLNTEAFF. The CDR3 nucleotides are TGCGCCAGCAGCTTCGGACAGCTGAACACTGAAGCTTTCTTT.

The chain is built from TRBV5-3 and TRBJ2-5; D ambiguous. TRBV5-3 is an open reading frame, and its role is uncertain. The CDR3 loop spans 10 amino acids. V was pared by 5 bases and J by 5 bases, with 4 bases between. This chain's CDR3 is CARRGETQYF. In nucleotides, the CDR3 is TGTGCCAGAAGAGGGGAGACCCAGTACTTC.